This entry is about one T cell receptor beta chain. Its target is not known. The sample comes from a study of CD8 T cells in Susac syndrome. Across the whole study: When blood was drawn, the patients with Susac syndrome were therapy-naive, on corticosteroids, or on intravenous immunoglobulin alone. Study-level points and caveats: The CD4+ T cell repertoires from Susac syndrome exhibited no clonal expansion.

Reverse transcription used roughly 0.5 to 1 ug RNA and random hexamers. Amplification of TCR beta CDR3 was carried out by immunoSEQ multiplex PCR, which covered 54 Vbeta and 13 Jbeta segments. TCRdb itself ran the immunoSEQ multiplex PCR reads through MiXCR, one entry per CDR3 protein. In the table there are under 90,000 distinct CDR3 sequences, roughly 91% of which are singletons. Germline V gene lookup returns CDR1 SQVTM and CDR2 ANQGSEA. This CDR3 is 15 amino acids long. V was clipped by 3 bases and J by 3 bases, with 16 bases between them. TEMRA cells were FACS-enriched, with CD8+ and CD4+ T cells isolated negatively.

Material: CD4+ T cells from PBMCs. The J gene is TRBJ2-3, the V gene TRBV29-1; tentative D call: TRBD2 (6 bases). The clonotype was recovered from a human donor with Susac syndrome. In DNA form, the CDR3 reads TGCAGCGTTGAGATACGCCAACGGGGGACAGATACGCAGTATTTT. It codes for CSVEIRQRGTDTQYF.